What follows is one T cell receptor beta chain and its context. Its target is not known. The data derive from a study of glioma-infiltrating T cells. Germline CDR1 and CDR2: LNHDA and SQIVND (reference sequence). This CDR3 spans 16 amino acids. V lost 5 bases and J 3 bases, leaving 19 bases between the germline ends. Using RNA template, CDR3s of TCR alpha and beta were amplified with iRepertoire arm-PCR. One-step reverse transcription and amplification started from about 100-400 ng of tissue mRNA or PBMC total RNA. Using its own MiXCR run on the multiplex PCR reads, TCRdb lists one record per CDR3 protein. The table has about 94,000 distinct CDR3 sequences, 20% to 25% seen once. Broader study findings: Very few CDR3 sequences were shared between tissue and blood. Tissue-blood divergence was below expectation in non-neoplastic patients, above in gliomas.

The V gene is TRBV19, the J gene TRBJ2-5; D gene ambiguous. This receptor was taken from a human donor with low-grade glioma or glioblastoma, undergoing nonglioma brain surgery, or in good health (not recorded which). Sequencing was performed on glioma tissue, nonneoplastic brain tissue, or PBMCs (not recorded which). CDR3 sequence: CASSPGWNSYEETQYF. The CDR3 DNA reads as TGTGCCAGTAGTCCCGGGTGGAACTCGTATGAAGAGACCCAGTACTTC.